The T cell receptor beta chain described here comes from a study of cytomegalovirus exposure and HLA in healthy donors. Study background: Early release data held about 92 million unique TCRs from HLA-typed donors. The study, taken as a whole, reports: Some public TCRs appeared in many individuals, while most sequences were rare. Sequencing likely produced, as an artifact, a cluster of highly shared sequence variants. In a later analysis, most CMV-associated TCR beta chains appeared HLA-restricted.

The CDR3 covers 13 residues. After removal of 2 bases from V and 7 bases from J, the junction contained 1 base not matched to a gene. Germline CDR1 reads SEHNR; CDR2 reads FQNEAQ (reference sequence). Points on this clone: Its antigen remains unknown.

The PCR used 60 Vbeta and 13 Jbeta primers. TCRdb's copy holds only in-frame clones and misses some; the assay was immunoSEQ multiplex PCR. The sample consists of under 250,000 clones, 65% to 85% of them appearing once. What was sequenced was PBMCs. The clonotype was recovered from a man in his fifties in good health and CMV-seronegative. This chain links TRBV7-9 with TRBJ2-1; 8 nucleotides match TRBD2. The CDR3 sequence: CASSLSGGNEQFF. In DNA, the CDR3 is TGTGCCAGCAGCTTATCGGGAGGGAATGAGCAGTTCTTC.